The clone carrying this TCR beta chain was seen more than once but under ten times. Measured with immunoSEQ multiplex PCR; TCRdb has only the in-frame clones, and not every one. The data hold about 200,000 clones, with roughly 80% observed a single time. This sample is drawn from a study of blood T cell repertoires in COVID-19. Study background: T cells, B-cell-depleted T cells, or PBMCs provided the cDNA or gDNA that served as material.

Germline CDR1 reads SEHNR; CDR2 reads FQNEAQ (reference sequence). This CDR3 comprises 16 residues. V shed 5 bases, J shed 4 bases, and the junction held 12 bases outside the gene matches. The chain uses TRBV7-9 and TRBJ2-3, with 7 bases matching TRBD2. This sequence originates from a man aged 55 to 70 with acute or convalescent COVID-19. Material: peripheral blood. The chain's CDR3 is CASSRISGPGSDTQYF. The DNA of the CDR3 is TGTGCCAGCAGCCGAATTAGCGGGCCAGGGTCAGATACGCAGTATTTT.